The 13 T cell receptor beta chains presented below share a single source sample, sequenced in a study of blood T cell repertoires in COVID-19. The protocol was immunoSEQ multiplex PCR, while the TCRdb copy is restricted to in-frame clones and leaves out a portion. The sample has around 200,000 clones; around 80% are singletons. Sequencing used peripheral blood. Receptors were obtained from a man in his fifties or sixties who had recovered from COVID-19.

The chain is built from TRBV6-6 and TRBJ2-7; 8 bases match TRBD1. The CDR3 runs to 16 residues. With 0 bases clipped from V and 2 bases from J, the junction kept 6 bases outside the gene matches. CDR1 and CDR2 from the germline V gene are MNHNY and SVGAGI (reference sequence). DNA of the CDR3: TGTGCCAGCAGTTACTCGAGACAGGGGTCTACCTACGAGCAGTACTTC. It yields the protein CASSYSRQGSTYEQYF.

V usage is TRBV7-3 and J usage is TRBJ2-2, with D possibly TRBD2 on 6 matching bases. Looked up from germline, CDR1 is SGHTA and CDR2 is FQGTGA. The V end lost 2 bases, the J end lost 4 bases, and 11 bases lay between the germline ends. This CDR3 has 15 amino acids. Written as DNA, the CDR3 is TGTGCCAGCAGCTTATCGGGGCGGGGCACCGGGGAGCTGTTTTTT. Residues: CASSLSGRGTGELFF.

The chain is built from TRBV7-9 and TRBJ1-1, with TRBD1 as a possible D gene (6 bases). Germline V gene data show CDR1 as SEHNR and CDR2 as FQNEAQ (reference sequence). This CDR3 is 13 amino acids long. V was pared by 8 bases and J by 6 bases, with 16 bases between. In DNA, the CDR3 is TGTGCCAGCGCGCCTGGGGGGGCGGCTGAAGCTTTCTTT. Protein sequence: CASAPGGAAEAFF.

This rearrangement joins TRBV27 to TRBJ2-3; TRBD2 agrees at 9 bases. This CDR3 region has 15 residues. J lost 6 bases, V lost 4 bases, and 8 bases had no gene match. Germline CDR1 and CDR2: MNHEY and SMNVEV (reference sequence). For the CDR3, the DNA is TGTGCCAGCAGTTCCCCGTCTAGCGGGAAGGATACGCAGTATTTT. Residues: CASSSPSSGKDTQYF.

The count of this clone is one. The chain joins TRBV27 to TRBJ1-1; D perhaps matches TRBD1 (5 bases). Trimming left V 5 bases short and J 5 bases short, with 12 bases between. This CDR3 region has 13 residues. CDR1 and CDR2 (germline): MNHEY, SMNVEV (reference sequence). Written as DNA, the CDR3 is TGTGCCAGCAGTCTAACGGGGGAGACTGAAGCTTTCTTT. It yields the protein CASSLTGETEAFF.

This chain joins TRBV30 and TRBJ1-5, with 11 bases lining up with TRBD1. J was trimmed by 11 bases and V by 3 bases; bases with no gene match: 12. From germline, CDR1 is GTSNPN and CDR2 SVGIG (reference sequence). This CDR3 is 15 amino acids long. This CDR3 is CAWRTTGTGGNAQHF. The CDR3 coding sequence is TGTGCCTGGAGGACAACCGGGACAGGGGGAAACGCCCAGCATTTT.

This clone was picked up many times. The chain couples TRBV7-2 to TRBJ2-7; D ambiguous. There are 15 residues in the CDR3. From germline, CDR1 is SGHTA and CDR2 FQGNSA. Trimming removed 1 base at V and 5 bases at J, with 15 bases between. CDR3: CASSLVRFTNDEQYF. CDR3 sequence (DNA): TGTGCCAGCAGCTTAGTGAGGTTCACCAACGACGAGCAGTACTTC.

This chain connects TRBV27 to TRBJ1-2, with D tentatively TRBD1 (5 bases). This CDR3 is built from 18 residues. Per the germline V gene, CDR1 is MNHEY and CDR2 is SMNVEV (reference sequence). V was shortened by 0 bases and J by 6 bases, with 23 bases between the two germline ends. This CDR3 is CASSLSGGAQSRLDGYTF. The CDR3 bases are TGTGCCAGCAGTTTATCGGGAGGGGCGCAGTCACGCCTCGATGGCTACACCTTC.

The rearrangement joins TRBV25-1 to TRBJ2-7; 9 nucleotides agree with TRBD1. CDR1 is MGHDK and CDR2 is SYGVNS in the germline V gene. The CDR3 spans 14 residues. The J segment lost 5 bases and the V segment lost 6 bases, leaving 8 bases of the junction unmatched. CDR3 nucleotides: TGTGCCAGCAGGTCGGGACAGGGTTTCGACGAGCAGTACTTC. Translating gives CASRSGQGFDEQYF.

This chain joins TRBV5-1 and TRBJ2-3; 12 bases align to TRBD2. Germline V gene lookup returns CDR1 SGHRS and CDR2 YFSETQ. V was clipped by 3 bases and J by 2 bases; unmatched bases: 13. The CDR3 extends over 19 amino acids. The CDR3 DNA is TGCGCCAGCAGCTCGGGACTAGCGGGTCATACACCCAACACAGATACGCAGTATTTT. As protein: CASSSGLAGHTPNTDTQYF.

A few counts support this clone. The genes are TRBV19 and TRBJ1-2; 11 bases agree with TRBD1. CDR1 LNHDA and CDR2 SQIVND come from the germline V gene (reference sequence). This CDR3 comprises 13 residues. V was pared by 8 bases and J by 4 bases, with 3 bases of the junction left unmatched. The CDR3 nucleotides read TGTGCCAGTGCCGGGACAGGGGGCTATGGCTACACCTTC. Its translation is CASAGTGGYGYTF.

The rearrangement uses TRBV28 and TRBJ1-5; no definite D call. Germline V CDR1 and CDR2: MDHEN, SYDVKM. This CDR3 spans 14 amino acids. Trimming removed 7 bases at V and 2 bases at J, with 12 bases between. The CDR3 DNA follows: TGTGCCAGCACTATCGCGATGGGCAATCAGCCCCAGCATTTT. This codes for CASTIAMGNQPQHF.

The chain is built from TRBV5-4 and TRBJ2-1; 9 nucleotides align to TRBD2. The V gene's germline CDR1 is SGHNT and CDR2 YYREEE (reference sequence). The length of the CDR3 is 18 residues. J gave up 0 bases and V 2 bases, and 9 bases lay outside the gene matches. CDR3 sequence reads: CASSFRGAGGPSYNEQFF. The CDR3 bases are TGTGCCAGCAGCTTTCGGGGGGCGGGAGGGCCCTCCTACAATGAGCAGTTCTTC.